A selection of T cell receptor beta chains follows, all from one sample in a study of T-cell reconstitution after alpha-beta-depleted transplantation in children. TCRdb re-derived calls from the PCR reads in MiXCR, one entry per CDR3 protein. The table has about 100,000 distinct CDR3 sequences, approximately 8% seen once. The sequencing used PBMCs, collected before TCRalphabeta/CD19-depleted stem cell transplant. These receptors were collected from a boy between 2 and 10 years old with acute lymphoblastic leukemia, due to receive a stem cell transplant. The conserved cysteine and the conserved F or W are not part of the CDR3 here. Fields, in order: J gene, V gene, CDR3 protein.

j_call: TRBJ2-1; v_call: TRBV20-1; cdr3_aa: SSRDLSYNEQF
j_call: TRBJ2-7; v_call: TRBV20-1; cdr3_aa: SARQRGGYEQY
j_call: TRBJ2-7; v_call: TRBV7-3; cdr3_aa: ASSLEKGATYEQY
j_call: TRBJ2-5; v_call: TRBV6-1; cdr3_aa: ASSEGASGGPRETQY
j_call: TRBJ1-1; v_call: TRBV5-1; cdr3_aa: ASRMRGAGMNTEAF
j_call: TRBJ2-1; v_call: TRBV28; cdr3_aa: ASSLISGGPYNEQF
j_call: TRBJ2-5; v_call: TRBV5-1; cdr3_aa: ASSLVGTAEETQY
j_call: TRBJ1-5; v_call: TRBV6-5; cdr3_aa: ASSYSIAGVWQPQH
j_call: TRBJ2-7; v_call: TRBV5-6; cdr3_aa: ASSGGPSASYEQY
j_call: TRBJ2-3; v_call: TRBV27; cdr3_aa: ASSLWWTASTDTQY
j_call: TRBJ1-1; v_call: TRBV5-1; cdr3_aa: ASSLGPETEAF
j_call: TRBJ2-6; v_call: TRBV20-1; cdr3_aa: SVTGPVSGANVLT
j_call: TRBJ2-1; v_call: TRBV11-1; cdr3_aa: ASRSAGGDRSSYNEQF
j_call: TRBJ2-3; v_call: TRBV4-2; cdr3_aa: ASSSEGRGSDTQY
j_call: TRBJ2-1; v_call: TRBV10-3; cdr3_aa: AIRKGTSGGRSYNEQF
j_call: TRBJ2-1; v_call: TRBV7-2; cdr3_aa: ASSFSGGLSEQF
j_call: TRBJ1-2; v_call: TRBV7-2; cdr3_aa: ASSYDRNAIYGYT
j_call: TRBJ2-5; v_call: TRBV20-1; cdr3_aa: SATQGAQETQY
j_call: TRBJ1-2; v_call: TRBV6-5; cdr3_aa: ASSTQGAGYT
j_call: TRBJ1-5; v_call: TRBV12-3/TRBV12-4; cdr3_aa: ASSQKGWGGQPQH
j_call: TRBJ1-5; v_call: TRBV7-2; cdr3_aa: ASSPGWINQPQH
j_call: TRBJ1-6; v_call: TRBV27; cdr3_aa: ASSLSWGWDSPLH
j_call: TRBJ2-7; v_call: TRBV4-1; cdr3_aa: ASSQQGSASYEQY
j_call: TRBJ2-7; v_call: TRBV7-9; cdr3_aa: ASSPDYEQY
j_call: TRBJ1-5; v_call: TRBV20-1; cdr3_aa: SASQGNQPQH
j_call: TRBJ1-5; v_call: TRBV7-2; cdr3_aa: ASSPVGGVLQPQH
j_call: TRBJ1-5; v_call: TRBV10-1; cdr3_aa: ASRERRSNQPQH
j_call: TRBJ1-5; v_call: TRBV12-3/TRBV12-4; cdr3_aa: ASSFLRNQPQH
j_call: TRBJ2-1; v_call: TRBV11-3; cdr3_aa: ASSHTHSSDEQF